Listed below are T cell receptor beta chains from one sample, sequenced in a study of blood T cell repertoires in COVID-19. The protocol was immunoSEQ multiplex PCR, while the TCRdb copy is restricted to in-frame clones and leaves out a portion. The repertoire holds about 160,000 clones, with roughly 84% as singletons. The sample was peripheral blood. The source of these receptors is a woman between 50 and 59 years old with COVID-19, enrolled during active disease. The CDR3 runs from the conserved cysteine through the conserved F or W. D genes are given only for firm matches. Clone size, where shown, is once, few, many, or a class for clones that have expanded.

CDR3nt: TGTGCCAGCAGCATTCTGGGCGGGGGGATCCACGAGCAGTACTTC; CDR3aa: CASSILGGGIHEQYF; abundance: NA; d_gene: TRBD2; j_gene: TRBJ2-7; v_gene: TRBV6-5
CDR3nt: TGTGCCAGCACCACACAGCCGCCCCTTGGCTACACCTTC; CDR3aa: CASTTQPPLGYTF; abundance: once; d_gene: NA; j_gene: TRBJ1-2; v_gene: TRBV27
CDR3nt: TGTGCCAGCAGCAAAGGAGATGGCTACACCTTC; CDR3aa: CASSKGDGYTF; abundance: NA; d_gene: NA; j_gene: TRBJ1-2; v_gene: TRBV21-1
CDR3nt: TGTGCCAGCAGCCCGGGACTGCAGTCTCTTGGCTACACCTTC; CDR3aa: CASSPGLQSLGYTF; abundance: NA; d_gene: NA; j_gene: TRBJ1-2; v_gene: TRBV2
CDR3nt: TGTGCCAGCTCCCCGGGAGGGGTGATCTCTGGAAACACCATATATTTT; CDR3aa: CASSPGGVISGNTIYF; abundance: NA; d_gene: NA; j_gene: TRBJ1-3; v_gene: TRBV18
CDR3nt: TGTGCCAGCAGTATTGGGGGGGCATCTGGCTACACCTTC; CDR3aa: CASSIGGASGYTF; abundance: NA; d_gene: NA; j_gene: TRBJ1-2; v_gene: TRBV12-3/TRBV12-4
CDR3nt: TGTGCCAGCAGCCAAGATCGGACAGACAATGAGCAGTTCTTC; CDR3aa: CASSQDRTDNEQFF; abundance: NA; d_gene: NA; j_gene: TRBJ2-1; v_gene: TRBV4-2
CDR3nt: TGTGCCAGCAGTGAACTAACTAGCGGGAGCACAGATACGCAGTATTTT; CDR3aa: CASSELTSGSTDTQYF; abundance: NA; d_gene: TRBD2; j_gene: TRBJ2-3; v_gene: TRBV2
CDR3nt: TGTGCCAGCAGTTACTCCCCCCGGGACAGGGGAAGGCCCTATAATTCACCCCTCCACTTT; CDR3aa: CASSYSPRDRGRPYNSPLHF; abundance: once; d_gene: TRBD1; j_gene: TRBJ1-6; v_gene: TRBV6-7
CDR3nt: TGTGCCAGCAGCTTGGAGGCAGGGAGGACCTACGAGCAGTACTTC; CDR3aa: CASSLEAGRTYEQYF; abundance: NA; d_gene: NA; j_gene: TRBJ2-7; v_gene: TRBV5-5
CDR3nt: TGTGCCAGCAGCGAGACAGGGGGGAATGGAAACACCATATATTTT; CDR3aa: CASSETGGNGNTIYF; abundance: NA; d_gene: TRBD1; j_gene: TRBJ1-3; v_gene: TRBV7-9
CDR3nt: TGTGCCAGCAGACGACAGGGGGCTAACTATGGCTACACCTTC; CDR3aa: CASRRQGANYGYTF; abundance: once; d_gene: TRBD1; j_gene: TRBJ1-2; v_gene: TRBV6-5
CDR3nt: TGCGCCAGCAGTCTCGACAGGGGAAACACCATATATTTT; CDR3aa: CASSLDRGNTIYF; abundance: NA; d_gene: NA; j_gene: TRBJ1-3; v_gene: TRBV4-3
CDR3nt: TGTGCCAGCTCGCCAAAGGGGAATAATTCACCCCTCCACTTT; CDR3aa: CASSPKGNNSPLHF; abundance: NA; d_gene: NA; j_gene: TRBJ1-6; v_gene: TRBV18
CDR3nt: TGTGCCAGCAGTCCAGGGGTTTTTGGAAACACCATATATTTT; CDR3aa: CASSPGVFGNTIYF; abundance: few; d_gene: NA; j_gene: TRBJ1-3; v_gene: TRBV28
CDR3nt: TGTGCCAGCTCACTGGGGGACAGTGCCTATGGCTACACCTTC; CDR3aa: CASSLGDSAYGYTF; abundance: NA; d_gene: TRBD1; j_gene: TRBJ1-2; v_gene: TRBV18
CDR3nt: TGTGCCAGCTCACCGATCGCAGGGATAAGAAACACCATATATTTT; CDR3aa: CASSPIAGIRNTIYF; abundance: NA; d_gene: NA; j_gene: TRBJ1-3; v_gene: TRBV18
CDR3nt: TGTGCCAGCAGTTACGGCAGGGCGAACAATCAGCCCCAGCATTTT; CDR3aa: CASSYGRANNQPQHF; abundance: NA; d_gene: NA; j_gene: TRBJ1-5; v_gene: TRBV6-5
CDR3nt: TGTGCCAGCGGGACGGGGGGAGACTATGGCTACACCTTC; CDR3aa: CASGTGGDYGYTF; abundance: NA; d_gene: NA; j_gene: TRBJ1-2; v_gene: TRBV27
CDR3nt: TGCGCCAGCAGTACTCCGGGACAAAATCAGCCCCAGCATTTT; CDR3aa: CASSTPGQNQPQHF; abundance: NA; d_gene: NA; j_gene: TRBJ1-5; v_gene: TRBV4-1
CDR3nt: TGTGCCTGGAGTGTCGGGGGGAATGAAAAACTGTTTTTT; CDR3aa: CAWSVGGNEKLFF; abundance: NA; d_gene: NA; j_gene: TRBJ1-4; v_gene: TRBV30
CDR3nt: TGTGCAAGTCGCTTATCGGGGGGAAAAGGAGATGGCTACACCTTC; CDR3aa: CASRLSGGKGDGYTF; abundance: few; d_gene: NA; j_gene: TRBJ1-2; v_gene: TRBV12-2
CDR3nt: TGTGCCAGCAGTGAAGCGTATAGCGGGGGACAACAAGAGACCCAGTACTTC; CDR3aa: CASSEAYSGGQQETQYF; abundance: few; d_gene: TRBD2; j_gene: TRBJ2-5; v_gene: TRBV2
CDR3nt: TGTGCCTGGAGTGTCGGGGACAGGGGTAAGAACGAGCAGTACTTC; CDR3aa: CAWSVGDRGKNEQYF; abundance: NA; d_gene: TRBD1; j_gene: TRBJ2-7; v_gene: TRBV30
CDR3nt: TGTGCCAGCAGTAGGGGACAGGGGAGCCCCTACGAGCAGTACTTC; CDR3aa: CASSRGQGSPYEQYF; abundance: NA; d_gene: TRBD1; j_gene: TRBJ2-7; v_gene: TRBV9
CDR3nt: TGTGCCAGCAGCCCGGACTGGACCTCTGGGGCCAACGTCCTGACTTTC; CDR3aa: CASSPDWTSGANVLTF; abundance: NA; d_gene: NA; j_gene: TRBJ2-6; v_gene: TRBV7-2
CDR3nt: TGTGCCAGCTCACAAAGGGACCGGACAGGGGGTGAAAAACTGTTTTTT; CDR3aa: CASSQRDRTGGEKLFF; abundance: NA; d_gene: TRBD1; j_gene: TRBJ1-4; v_gene: TRBV18
CDR3nt: TGTGCCAGCAGCTTAGATTTGGGGACTAGCTCTGAAAACATTCAGTACTTC; CDR3aa: CASSLDLGTSSENIQYF; abundance: NA; d_gene: TRBD2; j_gene: TRBJ2-4; v_gene: TRBV13
CDR3nt: TGTGCCAGCAGCTTAGTTGGCGGGGGGGGCGAGACCCAGTACTTC; CDR3aa: CASSLVGGGGETQYF; abundance: NA; d_gene: TRBD2; j_gene: TRBJ2-5; v_gene: TRBV7-2
CDR3nt: TGTGCCACCGACCGGGACAACTACGAGCAGTACTTC; CDR3aa: CATDRDNYEQYF; abundance: NA; d_gene: NA; j_gene: TRBJ2-7; v_gene: TRBV2
CDR3nt: TGTGCCAGCAGCCAAGAAAACAGGGTACGGGAAAAACTGTTTTTT; CDR3aa: CASSQENRVREKLFF; abundance: NA; d_gene: NA; j_gene: TRBJ1-4; v_gene: TRBV3-1/TRBV3-2
CDR3nt: TGCGCCAGCAGCTTGGACAGCTCTAATGAAAAACTGTTTTTT; CDR3aa: CASSLDSSNEKLFF; abundance: NA; d_gene: NA; j_gene: TRBJ1-4; v_gene: TRBV5-1
CDR3nt: TGTGCCAGCAGTCAGAGACTAGCGGGGGGGCCGGACACATCCCCCAATGAGCAGTTCTTC; CDR3aa: CASSQRLAGGPDTSPNEQFF; abundance: NA; d_gene: TRBD2; j_gene: TRBJ2-1; v_gene: TRBV6-6
CDR3nt: TGCGCCAGCAAATTCCCCCGGGACAGGGAAGACAATGAGCAGTTCTTC; CDR3aa: CASKFPRDREDNEQFF; abundance: NA; d_gene: TRBD1; j_gene: TRBJ2-1; v_gene: TRBV5-1
CDR3nt: TGTGCCAGCAGCAAAGGACTTTTTGGCGAGCAGTACTTC; CDR3aa: CASSKGLFGEQYF; abundance: NA; d_gene: NA; j_gene: TRBJ2-7; v_gene: TRBV7-2
CDR3nt: TGTGCCAGCAGCCATACACTGAACACTGAAGCTTTCTTT; CDR3aa: CASSHTLNTEAFF; abundance: few; d_gene: NA; j_gene: TRBJ1-1; v_gene: TRBV12-3/TRBV12-4
CDR3nt: TGTGCCAGCAGCTTCGGTAGCCAGGGGGCGGTTTTCGGGGAGCTGTTTTTT; CDR3aa: CASSFGSQGAVFGELFF; abundance: NA; d_gene: TRBD1; j_gene: TRBJ2-2; v_gene: TRBV5-4
CDR3nt: TGTGCCAGCAGAGGGGATAGCACAGATACGCAGTATTTT; CDR3aa: CASRGDSTDTQYF; abundance: once; d_gene: NA; j_gene: TRBJ2-3; v_gene: TRBV6-5
CDR3nt: TGTGCCTGGAGTGAACCGGGACAGTGGAGGGATGAGCAGTTCTTC; CDR3aa: CAWSEPGQWRDEQFF; abundance: NA; d_gene: NA; j_gene: TRBJ2-1; v_gene: TRBV30
CDR3nt: TGTGCCAGCAGTCCTCGCTACGAGCAGTACTTC; CDR3aa: CASSPRYEQYF; abundance: NA; d_gene: NA; j_gene: TRBJ2-7; v_gene: TRBV12-3/TRBV12-4
CDR3nt: TGTGCCAGCTCACCACGTTCCCCCGACCGGGCAGGGGCCCCTGAAGCTTTCTTT; CDR3aa: CASSPRSPDRAGAPEAFF; abundance: NA; d_gene: NA; j_gene: TRBJ1-1; v_gene: TRBV18
CDR3nt: TGTGCCAGCAGCTTAAACGGGGGGCCCTACACCGGGGAGCTGTTTTTT; CDR3aa: CASSLNGGPYTGELFF; abundance: NA; d_gene: NA; j_gene: TRBJ2-2; v_gene: TRBV7-2
CDR3nt: TGTGCCATCAGTGAACGACAGGGAATGGCGTTCTTC; CDR3aa: CAISERQGMAFF; abundance: NA; d_gene: TRBD1; j_gene: TRBJ2-1; v_gene: TRBV10-3
CDR3nt: TGTGCCAGCAGCCAAGAGAGCGGGGGGGCCTACAGAGATACGCAGTATTTT; CDR3aa: CASSQESGGAYRDTQYF; abundance: NA; d_gene: TRBD2; j_gene: TRBJ2-3; v_gene: TRBV4-2